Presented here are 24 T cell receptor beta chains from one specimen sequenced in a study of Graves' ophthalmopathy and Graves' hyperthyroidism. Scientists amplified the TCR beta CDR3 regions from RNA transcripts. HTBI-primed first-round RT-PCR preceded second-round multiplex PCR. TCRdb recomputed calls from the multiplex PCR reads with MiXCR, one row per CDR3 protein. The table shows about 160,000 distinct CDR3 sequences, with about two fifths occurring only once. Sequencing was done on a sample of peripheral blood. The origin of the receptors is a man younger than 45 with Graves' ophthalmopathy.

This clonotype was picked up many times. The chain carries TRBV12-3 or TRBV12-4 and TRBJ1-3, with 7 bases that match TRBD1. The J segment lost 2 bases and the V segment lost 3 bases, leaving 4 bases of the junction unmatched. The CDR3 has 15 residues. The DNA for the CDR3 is TGTGCCAGCAGTTTGGAGGGGGCGACTGGAAACACCATATATTTT. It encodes CASSLEGATGNTIYF.

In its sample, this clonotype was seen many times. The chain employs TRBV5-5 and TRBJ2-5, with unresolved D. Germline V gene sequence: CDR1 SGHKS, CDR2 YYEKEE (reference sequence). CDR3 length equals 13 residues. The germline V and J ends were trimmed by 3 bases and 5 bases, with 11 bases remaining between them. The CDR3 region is CASSYEVGETQYF. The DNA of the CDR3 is TGTGCCAGCAGCTACGAGGTGGGGGAGACCCAGTACTTC.

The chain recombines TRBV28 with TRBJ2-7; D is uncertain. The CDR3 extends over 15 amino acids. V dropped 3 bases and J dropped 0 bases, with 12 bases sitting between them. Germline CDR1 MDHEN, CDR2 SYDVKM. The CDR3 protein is CASSLGSLGSYEQYF. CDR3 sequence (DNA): TGTGCCAGCAGTTTGGGTTCTCTTGGCTCCTACGAGCAGTACTTC.

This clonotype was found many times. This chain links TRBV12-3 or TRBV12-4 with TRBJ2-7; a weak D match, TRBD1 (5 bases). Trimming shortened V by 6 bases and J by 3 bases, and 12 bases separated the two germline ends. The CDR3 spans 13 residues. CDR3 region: CASRVGQGYEQYF. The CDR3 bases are TGTGCCAGCAGAGTCGGCCAGGGCTACGAGCAGTACTTC.

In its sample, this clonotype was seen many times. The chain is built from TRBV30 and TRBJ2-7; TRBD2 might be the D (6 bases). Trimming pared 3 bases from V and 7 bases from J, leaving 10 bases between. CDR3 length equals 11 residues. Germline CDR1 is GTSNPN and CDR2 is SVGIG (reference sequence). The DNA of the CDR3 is TGTGCCTGGAGGACCGCGGGGGAGCAGTACTTC. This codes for CAWRTAGEQYF.

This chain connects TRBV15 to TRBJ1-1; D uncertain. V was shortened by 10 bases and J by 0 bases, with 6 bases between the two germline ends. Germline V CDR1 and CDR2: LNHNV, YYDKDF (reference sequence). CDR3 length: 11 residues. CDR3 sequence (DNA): TGTGCCATACAGCTGAACACTGAAGCTTTCTTT. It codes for CAIQLNTEAFF.

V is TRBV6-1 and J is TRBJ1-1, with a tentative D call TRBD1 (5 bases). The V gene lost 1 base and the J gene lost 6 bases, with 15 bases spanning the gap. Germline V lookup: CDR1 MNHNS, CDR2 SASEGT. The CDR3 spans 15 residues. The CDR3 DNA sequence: TGTGCCAGCAGTGAAGGTGGGTACAGGATCCCTGAAGCTTTCTTT. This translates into CASSEGGYRIPEAFF.

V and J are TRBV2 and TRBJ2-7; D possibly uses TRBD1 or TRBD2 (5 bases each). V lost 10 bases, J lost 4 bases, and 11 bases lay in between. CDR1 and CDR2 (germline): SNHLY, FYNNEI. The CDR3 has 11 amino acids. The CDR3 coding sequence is TGTGCCACAAAAGGGGAGTACGAGCAGTACTTC. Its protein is CATKGEYEQYF.

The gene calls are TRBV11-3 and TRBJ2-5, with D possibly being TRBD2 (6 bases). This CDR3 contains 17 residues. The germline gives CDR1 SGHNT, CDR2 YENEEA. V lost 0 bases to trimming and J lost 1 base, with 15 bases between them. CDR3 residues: CASSLDSGGVPQETQYF. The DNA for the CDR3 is TGTGCCAGCAGCTTAGATAGCGGAGGGGTCCCCCAAGAGACCCAGTACTTC.

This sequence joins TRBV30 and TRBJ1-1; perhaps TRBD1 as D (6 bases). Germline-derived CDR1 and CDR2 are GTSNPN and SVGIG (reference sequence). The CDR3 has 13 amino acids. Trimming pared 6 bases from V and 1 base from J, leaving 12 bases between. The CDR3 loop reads CACWDNGNTEAFF. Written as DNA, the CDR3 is TGTGCCTGCTGGGACAATGGGAACACTGAAGCTTTCTTT.

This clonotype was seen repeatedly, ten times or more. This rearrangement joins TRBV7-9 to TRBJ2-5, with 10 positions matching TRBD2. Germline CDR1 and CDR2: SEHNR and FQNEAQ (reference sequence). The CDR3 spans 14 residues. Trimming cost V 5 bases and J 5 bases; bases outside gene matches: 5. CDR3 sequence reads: CASSPSGSTETQYF. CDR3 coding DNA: TGTGCCAGCAGCCCTAGCGGGAGTACTGAGACCCAGTACTTC.

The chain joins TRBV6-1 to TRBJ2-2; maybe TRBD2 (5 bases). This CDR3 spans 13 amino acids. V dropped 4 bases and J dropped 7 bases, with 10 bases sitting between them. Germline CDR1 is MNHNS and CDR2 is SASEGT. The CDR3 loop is CASSGFEGGELFF. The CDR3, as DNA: TGTGCCAGCAGTGGCTTTGAGGGCGGGGAGCTGTTTTTT.

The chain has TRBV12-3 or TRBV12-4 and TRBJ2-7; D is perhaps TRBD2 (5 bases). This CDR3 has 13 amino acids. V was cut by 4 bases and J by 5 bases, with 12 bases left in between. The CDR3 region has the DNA TGTGCCAGCAGTTATACTAGGTTCAACGAGCAGTACTTC. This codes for CASSYTRFNEQYF.

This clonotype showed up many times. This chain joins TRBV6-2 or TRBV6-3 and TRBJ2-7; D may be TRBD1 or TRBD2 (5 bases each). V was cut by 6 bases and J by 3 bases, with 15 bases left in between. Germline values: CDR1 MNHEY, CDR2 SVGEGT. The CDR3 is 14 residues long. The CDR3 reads CASSQGEVYYEQYF. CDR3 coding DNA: TGTGCCAGCAGCCAGGGAGAGGTCTACTACGAGCAGTACTTC.

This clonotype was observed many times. In nucleotides, the CDR3 is TGTGCCTGGAGTGCTGACAGGGATGGCTACACCTTC. Translating gives CAWSADRDGYTF. V and J are TRBV30 and TRBJ1-2; 7 nucleotides agree with TRBD1. The V segment lost 1 base and the J segment 6 bases; nucleotides outside the gene matches: 2. The germline V gene encodes CDR1 GTSNPN and CDR2 SVGIG (reference sequence). The CDR3 is 12 residues long. Looking up the rest from reference TRBV30 and TRBJ1-2 gives the full variable domain: SQTIHQWPATLVQPVGSPLSLECTVEGTSNPNLYWYRQAAGRGLQLLFYSVGIGQISSEVPQNLSASRPQDRQFILSSKKLLLSDSGFYLCAWSADRDGYTFGSGTRLTVV.

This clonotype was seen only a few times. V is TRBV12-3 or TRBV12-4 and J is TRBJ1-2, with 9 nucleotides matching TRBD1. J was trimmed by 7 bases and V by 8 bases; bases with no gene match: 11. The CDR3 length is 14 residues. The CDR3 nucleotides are TGTGCCAGCCAATCCGGGACAGGGAGTTTTGGCTACACCTTC. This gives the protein CASQSGTGSFGYTF.

CDR3 sequence reads: CASSFRQGGDSPLHF. The DNA for the CDR3 is TGTGCCAGCAGCTTCCGACAGGGAGGAGATTCACCCCTCCACTTT. This sequence joins TRBV11-1 and TRBJ1-6, with 7 bases lining up with TRBD1. The CDR3 is made up of 15 amino acids. The V gene end was trimmed by 3 bases and the J gene end by 8 bases; junction bases not matched to a gene: 7. From germline, CDR1 is SGHAT and CDR2 FQDESV (reference sequence).

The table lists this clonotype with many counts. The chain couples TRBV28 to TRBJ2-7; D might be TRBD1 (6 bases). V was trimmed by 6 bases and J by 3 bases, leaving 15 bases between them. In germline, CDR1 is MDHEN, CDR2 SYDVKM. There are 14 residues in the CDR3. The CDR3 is CASRTTGMVYEQYF. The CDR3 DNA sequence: TGTGCCAGCAGGACGACAGGTATGGTCTACGAGCAGTACTTC.

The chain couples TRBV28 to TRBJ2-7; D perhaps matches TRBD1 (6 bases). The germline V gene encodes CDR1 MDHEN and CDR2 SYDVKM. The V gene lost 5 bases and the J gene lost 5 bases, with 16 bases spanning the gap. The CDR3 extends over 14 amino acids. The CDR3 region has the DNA TGTGCCAGCAGTCTCAGGGGCCTTTTGGACGAGCAGTACTTC. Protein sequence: CASSLRGLLDEQYF.

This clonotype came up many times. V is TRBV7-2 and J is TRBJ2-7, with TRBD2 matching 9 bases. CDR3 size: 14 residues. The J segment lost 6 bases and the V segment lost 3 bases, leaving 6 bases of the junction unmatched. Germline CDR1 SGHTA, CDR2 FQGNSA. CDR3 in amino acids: CASSLAGSGSEQYF. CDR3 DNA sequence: TGTGCCAGCAGCTTGGCTGGTAGCGGGAGCGAGCAGTACTTC.

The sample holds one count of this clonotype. Written as DNA, the CDR3 is TGTGCCACCAGTGACCCAGACAGGGGCTATGGCTACACCTTC. It is translated as CATSDPDRGYGYTF. This chain uses TRBV24-1 with TRBJ1-2, with 8 bases that match TRBD1. Germline loops: CDR1 KGHDR, CDR2 SFDVKD. Trimming took 4 bases from V and 4 from J; bases not matched to a gene: 4. The CDR3 covers 14 residues.

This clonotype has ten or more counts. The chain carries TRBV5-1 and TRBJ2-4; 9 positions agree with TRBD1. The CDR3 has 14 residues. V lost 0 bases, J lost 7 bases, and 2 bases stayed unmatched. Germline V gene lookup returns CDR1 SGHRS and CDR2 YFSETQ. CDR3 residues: CASSLGQGGNIQYF. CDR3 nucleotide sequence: TGCGCCAGCAGCTTGGGACAGGGGGGGAACATTCAGTACTTC.

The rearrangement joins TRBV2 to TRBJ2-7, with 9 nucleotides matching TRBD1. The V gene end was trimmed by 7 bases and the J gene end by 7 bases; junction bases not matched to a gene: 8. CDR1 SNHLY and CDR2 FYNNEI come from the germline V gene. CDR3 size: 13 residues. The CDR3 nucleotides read TGTGCCAGCATTGGGACAGGGTTCAGAGAGCAGTACTTC. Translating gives CASIGTGFREQYF.

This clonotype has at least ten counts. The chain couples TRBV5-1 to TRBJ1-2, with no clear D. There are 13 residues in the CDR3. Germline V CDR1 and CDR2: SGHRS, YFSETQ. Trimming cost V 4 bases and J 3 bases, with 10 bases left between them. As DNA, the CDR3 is TGCGCCAGCAGCGCCCCCTGGGACTATGGCTACACCTTC. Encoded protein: CASSAPWDYGYTF.